This TCR beta chain was captured in a study of blood T cells in healthy people across ages. Alongside a J-beta primer mix, a sample-barcoded 5' primer served in a second PCR lasting about 6 to 12 cycles. TCRdb analysed the 5' RACE reads with MiXCR anew, one entry per CDR3 protein. The data show 700,000 to 900,000 distinct CDR3 sequences, 20% to 30% seen once. The sample holds a few counts of this clonotype. The same specimen was also included in a second study, on T cells of mothers and their children.

The sample comprised blood. This clonotype originated in a boy younger than 18 in good health.

The CDR3 spells CASGPGHNLAKNIQYF. The CDR3 DNA is TGTGCCAGCGGTCCCGGACATAACTTAGCCAAAAACATTCAGTACTTC. The J gene is TRBJ2-4, the V gene TRBV28; a possible D gene is TRBD1 (5 bases). With 8 bases removed from V and 0 bases from J, the gap between germline ends came to 17 bases. The germline V gene encodes CDR1 MDHEN and CDR2 SYDVKM. CDR3 length: 16 amino acids.